This T cell receptor (beta chain) was sequenced in a study of control samples from healthy donors and cancer patients. Some clones are missing from TCRdb's copy, which holds only in-frame ones; the method was immunoSEQ multiplex PCR. The data contain 100,000 to 150,000 clones, 80% to 95% of them singletons. V was pared by 2 bases and J by 7 bases, with 14 bases between. The CDR3 spans 15 residues. CDR1 and CDR2 from the germline V gene are SGHNT and YENEEA. The sequence was collected from a woman in her forties or fifties in good health. Sequenced material: blood. V and J are TRBV11-3 and TRBJ2-2; D may be TRBD2 (6 bases). The CDR3 sequence is CASSLRGASDGELFF. The CDR3, as DNA: TGTGCCAGCAGCTTAAGAGGGGCTAGCGACGGGGAGCTGTTTTTT.